This TCR beta chain was sequenced during a study of OX40 agonist ivuxolimab in advanced cancers. General study points: Undetermined was the antigen specificity of the expanded peripheral T cells. CD4+ T cells averaged fewer expanded clones than CD8+ T cells.

J lost 7 bases, V lost 1 base, and 6 bases had no gene match. CDR1 is SGDLS and CDR2 is YYNGEE in the germline V gene. This CDR3 region has 15 residues. The repertoire was sequenced with immunoSEQ multiplex PCR; TCRdb's copy has only in-frame clones and lacks some. The sample yields around 35,000 clones, roughly three quarters seen once. A word on this clone: The antigen remains unidentified.

The sample consisted of CD4+ or CD8+ T cells sorted from blood, taken in a trial of the OX40 agonist ivuxolimab. The TCR originated in an adult with an advanced solid tumor such as melanoma, head and neck, liver or kidney cancer. The chain employs TRBV9 and TRBJ2-1; 9 bases map to TRBD1. The CDR3 sequence is CASSVQSGQGNEQFF. For the CDR3, the DNA is TGTGCCAGCAGCGTACAATCCGGACAGGGGAATGAGCAGTTCTTC. The full variable domain, in which reference TRBV9 and TRBJ2-1 provide the parts outside the CDR3, is DSGVTQTPKHLITATGQRVTLRCSPRSGDLSVYWYQQSLDQGLQFLIQYYNGEERAKGNILERFSAQQFPDLHSELNLSSLELGDSALYFCASSVQSGQGNEQFFGPGTRLTVL.